The clone carrying this TCR beta chain was seen only once. The antigen is unknown. The sample originates from a study of a mutant IDH1 vaccine in newly diagnosed glioma. As for the study in general: Commencement of vaccination occurred 4-6 weeks following radiotherapy alone, or concurrently with temozolomide cycles. Earlier care involved radiotherapy, temozolomide, or both, and the majority received both. Points from the study as a whole: Immune responses induced by the vaccine were seen in around 93% of patients, spanning multiple MHC alleles.

The sample's time point: week 5, during vaccination. Vaccination comprised doses that each held 300 ug of mutant IDH1 20-mer peptide, plus topical imiquimod. Trimming shortened V by 6 bases and J by 8 bases, and 7 bases separated the two germline ends. The CDR3 loop spans 10 amino acids. Per germline, CDR1 SNHLY and CDR2 FYNNEI. Assay: immunoSEQ multiplex PCR; the TCRdb copy retains only in-frame clones and omits some. The profile shows around 51,000 clones, approximately 78% of them singletons. The source is a middle-aged woman with glioma. The sequenced sample was PBMCs, obtained from a glioma patient whose treatment included an IDH1 peptide vaccine. This chain joins TRBV2 and TRBJ1-2; D remains unclear. CDR3 sequence: CASRGRGYTF. The CDR3 region has the DNA TGTGCCAGCAGAGGACGGGGCTACACCTTC.